Below, one T cell receptor (beta chain) is given with its context. Germline-derived CDR1 and CDR2 are SGHRS and YFSETQ. The CDR3 has 18 residues. Trimming took 0 bases from V and 4 from J; bases not matched to a gene: 14. The entry originates in a study of blood T cells in healthy people across ages. For the second PCR, which ran for roughly 6 to 11 cycles, a sample-barcoded 5' primer and a J-beta primer mix were used. Every individual sample yielded 2.5 million or more paired-end reads (each containing CDR3). TCRdb reprocessed the 5' RACE reads with MiXCR, giving one entry per CDR3 protein. Of 1.5 million to 2 million distinct CDR3 sequences in the sample, approximately 40% were seen once. No fewer than 5 micrograms of total RNA were isolated from every sample.

The chain joins TRBV5-1 to TRBJ1-2, with TRBD1 identical over 8 bases. Input material: blood. The sequence came from a human donor in good health. The CDR3 nucleotides read TGCGCCAGCAGCTTGGGGGGGGACAGGCCCGGCGGAAGCTATGGCTACACCTTC. It yields the protein CASSLGGDRPGGSYGYTF.